A single sample is the source of the 18 T cell receptor beta chains below, sequenced in a study of T cell responses to AZD1222 COVID-19 vaccine. Libraries were prepared by immunoSEQ multiplex PCR; TCRdb keeps only in-frame clonotypes and omits some of them. The sample shows some 180,000 clones, roughly nine tenths of them seen only once. Sequenced here: peripheral blood, sampled 28 days after the second AZD1222 dose. Receptors originate from an adult who received the AZD1222 COVID-19 vaccine.

The V call is TRBV7-3, the J call TRBJ1-2; maybe TRBD1 (5 bases). CDR3 length equals 15 residues. V was shortened by 4 bases and J by 4 bases, with 16 bases between the two germline ends. Germline V gene lookup returns CDR1 SGHTA and CDR2 FQGTGA. The CDR3 coding sequence is TGTGCCAGCAGCTCCCAGGGTGCGACCCGCTATGGCTACACCTTC. Protein: CASSSQGATRYGYTF.

The genes are TRBV6-1 and TRBJ2-4; D assignment may be TRBD1 or TRBD2 (5 bases each). V gave up 0 bases and J gave up 0 bases, with 18 bases separating them. CDR3 length equals 19 residues. CDR1 is MNHNS and CDR2 is SASEGT in the germline V gene. The CDR3, as DNA: TGTGCCAGCAGTGAAGCAGGACACCCGGGCGGGCTAGCCAAAAACATTCAGTACTTC. Its translation: CASSEAGHPGGLAKNIQYF.

The chain carries TRBV5-5 and TRBJ1-1, with 8 bases identical to TRBD1. V trimming: 0 bases; J trimming: 0 bases; junction bases outside the gene matches: 1. The CDR3 sequence is 15 residues long. Germline CDR1 SGHKS, CDR2 YYEKEE (reference sequence). For the CDR3, the DNA is TGTGCCAGCAGCTTGGGACAGGGGCTGAACACTGAAGCTTTCTTT. Translation: CASSLGQGLNTEAFF.

This clone occurred a few times. V is TRBV2 and J is TRBJ1-2; the D gene is possibly TRBD1 (6 bases). Germline CDR1 SNHLY, CDR2 FYNNEI. V dropped 4 bases and J dropped 9 bases, with 15 bases sitting between them. This CDR3 is built from 13 residues. The CDR3, as DNA: TGTGCCAGCAGTGGCGGGGGCAGCCGGAGCTACACCTTC. As protein: CASSGGGSRSYTF.

This clone was counted between two and nine times. The chain is built from TRBV27 and TRBJ2-5; D not certain. The CDR3 length is 13 residues. The germline gives CDR1 MNHEY, CDR2 SMNVEV (reference sequence). V lost 6 bases and J lost 3, with 11 bases in between. The CDR3 region is CASSPRNEETQYF. In DNA, the CDR3 is TGTGCCAGCAGCCCCAGGAATGAAGAGACCCAGTACTTC.

J is TRBJ1-1 and V is TRBV2; D perhaps matches TRBD1 (5 bases). Trimming cost V 5 bases and J 2 bases, with 12 bases left between them. The CDR3 consists of 14 residues. Germline CDR1 reads SNHLY; CDR2 reads FYNNEI. DNA of the CDR3: TGTGCCAGCAGTATGACGGGGGGAAACACTGAAGCTTTCTTT. The encoded protein is CASSMTGGNTEAFF. Drawing the rest from reference TRBV2 and TRBJ1-1, the complete variable domain is EPEVTQTPSHQVTQMGQEVILRCVPISNHLYFYWYRQILGQKVEFLVSFYNNEISEKSEIFDDQFSVERPDGSNFTLKIRSTKLEDSAMYFCASSMTGGNTEAFFGQGTRLTVV.

The chain links TRBV24-1 to TRBJ1-5; D ambiguous. The CDR3 spans 13 residues. Germline V gene data show CDR1 as KGHDR and CDR2 as SFDVKD. The ends were cut back, 10 bases at V and 5 bases at J, with 14 bases in the middle. The CDR3 loop is CATLIGVYQPQHF. As DNA, the CDR3 is TGTGCCACTCTCATCGGAGTTTATCAGCCCCAGCATTTT.

CDR3 amino acids: CASANRARTGELFF. The CDR3 DNA is TGTGCCAGCGCCAACCGGGCCCGCACCGGGGAGCTGTTTTTT. The genes are TRBV2 and TRBJ2-2; D call uncertain. Germline V gives CDR1 SNHLY, CDR2 FYNNEI. Trimming removed 8 bases at V and 4 bases at J, with 14 bases between. This CDR3 contains 14 residues. The full variable domain, its missing parts supplied by reference TRBV2 and TRBJ2-2, is EPEVTQTPSHQVTQMGQEVILRCVPISNHLYFYWYRQILGQKVEFLVSFYNNEISEKSEIFDDQFSVERPDGSNFTLKIRSTKLEDSAMYFCASANRARTGELFFGEGSRLTVL.

This rearrangement joins TRBV19 to TRBJ2-1; D may be TRBD1 (5 bases). Trimming took off 5 bases at V and 6 bases at J, with 14 bases between the two ends. Germline CDR1 reads LNHDA; CDR2 reads SQIVND (reference sequence). CDR3 size: 14 residues. CDR3 in amino acids: CASSVAAGPNEQFF. For the CDR3, the DNA is TGTGCCAGTAGTGTGGCGGCAGGGCCCAATGAGCAGTTCTTC.

J is TRBJ2-5 and V is TRBV11-2; D is perhaps TRBD1 (6 bases). This CDR3 is 14 amino acids long. Germline V gene data show CDR1 as SGHAT and CDR2 as FQNNGV. V was clipped by 2 bases and J by 9 bases, with 16 bases between them. The CDR3 reads CASSLRGSDVSQYF. The CDR3 bases are TGTGCCAGCAGCTTAAGGGGGTCTGATGTGTCCCAGTACTTC.

This clone was seen just once. The J gene is TRBJ2-3, the V gene TRBV4-2, with 15 bases fitting TRBD2. Germline values: CDR1 LGHNA, CDR2 YNFKEQ. J gave up 4 bases and V 1 base, and 9 bases lay outside the gene matches. This CDR3 is built from 19 residues. In DNA form, the CDR3 reads TGTGCCAGCAGCCAAGGGACTAGCGGGAGGGCCGGGTACGCAGATACGCAGTATTTT. Protein product: CASSQGTSGRAGYADTQYF.

V gene TRBV2 combines with J gene TRBJ1-5; 9 bases are a match to TRBD1. Germline V CDR1 and CDR2: SNHLY, FYNNEI. This CDR3 spans 14 amino acids. The trim removed 5 bases at V and 4 bases at J, leaving 3 bases unmatched. CDR3: CASSWDRANQPQHF. In DNA, the CDR3 is TGTGCCAGCAGTTGGGACAGGGCTAATCAGCCCCAGCATTTT.

The CDR3: CASSPDTGELFF. DNA of the CDR3: TGTGCCAGCTCACCGGACACCGGGGAGCTGTTTTTT. V gene TRBV18 combines with J gene TRBJ2-2, with no clear D. The V end lost 3 bases, the J end lost 3 bases, and 2 bases lay between the germline ends. Germline V gene sequence: CDR1 KGHSH, CDR2 LQKENI. This CDR3 has 12 amino acids.

The J gene is TRBJ2-7, the V gene TRBV10-3; TRBD1 matches 7 bases. The CDR3 consists of 12 residues. Germline CDR1 ENHRY, CDR2 SYGVKD. V gave up 4 bases and J gave up 3 bases; unmatched junction bases: 0. The CDR3 nucleotides are TGTGCCATCAGTGGGGACAGCTACGAGCAGTACTTC. Translating gives CAISGDSYEQYF.

This chain joins TRBV14 and TRBJ1-3; weak D call: TRBD1 (6 bases). This CDR3 region has 17 residues. CDR1 and CDR2 (germline): SGHDN, FVKESK. Trimming removed 4 bases from V and 3 bases from J, with 19 bases in between. CDR3 in amino acids: CASSRGWQGTLGNTIYF. Written as DNA, the CDR3 is TGTGCCAGCAGCCGCGGGTGGCAGGGGACGCTTGGAAACACCATATATTTT.

The chain combines TRBV11-3 with TRBJ2-2; D gene uncertain. V was shortened by 6 bases and J by 5 bases, with 7 bases between the two germline ends. CDR1 is SGHNT, CDR2 YENEEA, per germline. This CDR3 contains 12 residues. The CDR3 sequence: CASRTTTGELFF. CDR3 in DNA: TGTGCCAGCAGAACAACGACCGGGGAGCTGTTTTTT.

J is TRBJ2-1 and V is TRBV4-2, with 8 bases matching TRBD2. The CDR3 is 15 residues long. The germline V gene encodes CDR1 LGHNA and CDR2 YNFKEQ. With V trimmed by 1 base and J by 6 bases, 5 bases remained unmatched. CDR3 residues: CASSQVTGGVNEQFF. The CDR3 nucleotides are TGTGCCAGCAGCCAAGTAACGGGGGGGGTCAATGAGCAGTTCTTC.

The rearrangement joins TRBV15 to TRBJ1-1; D not resolved. Trimming cost V 2 bases and J 1 base, with 5 bases left between them. The CDR3 spans 13 residues. Germline V gives CDR1 LNHNV, CDR2 YYDKDF (reference sequence). The CDR3 sequence: CATSRQRNTEAFF. CDR3 DNA: TGTGCCACCAGCAGACAGAGGAACACTGAAGCTTTCTTT.